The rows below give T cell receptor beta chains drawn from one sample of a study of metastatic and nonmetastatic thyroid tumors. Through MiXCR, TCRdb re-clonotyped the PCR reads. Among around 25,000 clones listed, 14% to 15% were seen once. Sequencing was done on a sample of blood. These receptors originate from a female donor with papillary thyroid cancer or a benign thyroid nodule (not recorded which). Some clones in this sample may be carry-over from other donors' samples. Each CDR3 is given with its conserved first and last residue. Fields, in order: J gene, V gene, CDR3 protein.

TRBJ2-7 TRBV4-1 CASSQDRRGSYEQYF
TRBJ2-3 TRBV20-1 CSVGGQGTDTQYF
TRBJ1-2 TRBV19 CASRQGIYGYTF
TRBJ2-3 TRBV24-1 CATSWRVAVKDTQYF
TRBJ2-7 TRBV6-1 CASSDRLAGRFYEQYF
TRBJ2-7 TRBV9 CASSVDGRGEQYF
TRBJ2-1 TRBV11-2 CASSHGLRGGGYNEQFF
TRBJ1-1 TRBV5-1 CASSFQGMNTEAFF
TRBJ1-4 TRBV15 CATSSDSDGANEKLFF
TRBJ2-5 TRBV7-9 CASSLSISFQETQYF
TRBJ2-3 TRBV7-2 CASTPWELPTVDTQYF
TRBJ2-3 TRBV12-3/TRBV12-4 CASSPSGRATDTQYF
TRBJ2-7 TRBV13 CASSLGRGGEQYF
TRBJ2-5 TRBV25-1 CASTSSGEKTQYF
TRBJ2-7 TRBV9 CASSATGASYEQYF
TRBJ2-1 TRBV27 CASSSILENEQFF
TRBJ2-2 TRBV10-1 CASSAGLAVNTGELFF